Sequencing of this T cell receptor (beta chain) was carried out in a study of beta chain features in type 1 diabetes. As concerns this clone: The antigen remains undetermined.

Study-level findings and limits: Individuals with type 1 diabetes displayed fewer insertions and more deletions at VDJ junctions. All four CD4+ subsets from Type 1 diabetes patients carried moderately but significantly shorter TCRB CDR3s.

Sequenced material consisted of expressed TCRB transcripts (all of the isolated RNA was reverse transcribed). Profiling relied on immunoSEQ multiplex PCR, and the TCRdb table lists in-frame clones only, not all of them. The sample lists 310,000 or so clones, roughly 8.8% seen once, with roughly 1% in the top ten. Once sorted, every population was more than 95% pure. This CDR3 is built from 15 residues. CDR1 and CDR2 from the germline V gene are SGHVS and FQNEAQ. Trimming at V came to 5 bases and at J to 1 base, leaving 7 bases not matched to a gene. The TCR was taken from a man aged 25-40 years with type 1 diabetes. The sequenced sample consisted of central memory CD4+ T cells from blood. The rearrangement joins TRBV7-8 to TRBJ1-1; the match to TRBD1 covers 7 bases. CDR3 protein: CASSPRQGPNTEAFF. CDR3 nucleotide sequence: TGTGCCAGCAGCCCAAGACAGGGCCCGAACACTGAAGCTTTCTTT.